This TCR beta chain was identified during a study of cytomegalovirus exposure and HLA in healthy donors. Study findings and constraints: Subsequent analysis revealed that first-cohort TCR clusters tended to co-occur in the 110 or so validation repertoires.

Sequenced by immunoSEQ multiplex PCR; TCRdb stores in-frame clones only, minus some. The sample has some 130,000 clones, roughly 90% seen once; the top ten hold about 6.3%. CDR3 size: 15 residues. Germline CDR1 is SGHDN and CDR2 is FVKESK. V lost 1 base, J lost 3 bases, and 13 bases lay in between. A note on this clone: No antigen is known for it.

The chain uses TRBV14 and TRBJ2-7; a possible D gene is TRBD1 (5 bases). This clonotype was sampled from a woman between 18 and 29 years old in good health and CMV-seropositive. The sample taken for sequencing was PBMCs. As DNA, the CDR3 is TGTGCCAGCAGCCAAGCCCAGGACAAGAGCTACGAGCAGTACTTC. Its translation is CASSQAQDKSYEQYF.